Described below is a single TCR beta chain sequence and its context. Germline V CDR1 and CDR2: SGHRS, YFSETQ. The CDR3 length is 15 residues. Trimming removed 0 bases from V and 7 bases from J, with 15 bases in between. The record originates from a study of blood T cell repertoires in COVID-19. Study-wide context: T cells, B-cell-depleted T cells, or PBMCs provided the cDNA or gDNA that served as material.

Participant ages covered roughly 18 to 90 years across 24 US areas. Researchers sorted participants into cohorts using their self-reported clinical history. Clones were sequenced by immunoSEQ multiplex PCR, and TCRdb holds only the in-frame ones, with some missing. The sample yields 300,000 to 400,000 clones, 80% to 90% seen once. The sequenced sample was PBMCs or T cells enriched from blood (not recorded which). The J gene is TRBJ2-3, the V gene TRBV5-1; TRBD2 is a possible D gene (5 bases). This clonotype was sampled from a woman in her thirties or forties with acute COVID-19. CDR3 coding DNA: TGCGCCAGCAGCTTGGGGCCCGTAGGGAGCAATACGCAGTATTTT. Protein sequence: CASSLGPVGSNTQYF.